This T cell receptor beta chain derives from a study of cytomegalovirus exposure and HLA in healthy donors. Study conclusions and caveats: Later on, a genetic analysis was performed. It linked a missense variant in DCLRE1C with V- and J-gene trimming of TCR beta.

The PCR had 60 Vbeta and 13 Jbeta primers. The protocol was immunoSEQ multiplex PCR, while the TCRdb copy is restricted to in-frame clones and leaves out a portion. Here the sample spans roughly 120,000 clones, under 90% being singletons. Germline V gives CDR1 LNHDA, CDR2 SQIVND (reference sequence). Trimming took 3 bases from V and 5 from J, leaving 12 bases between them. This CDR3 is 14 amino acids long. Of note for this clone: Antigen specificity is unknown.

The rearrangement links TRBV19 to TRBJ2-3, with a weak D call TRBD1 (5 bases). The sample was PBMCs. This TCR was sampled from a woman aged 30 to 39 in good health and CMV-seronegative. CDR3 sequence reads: CASSIRHDRDTQYF. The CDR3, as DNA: TGTGCCAGTAGTATCAGACACGACAGAGATACGCAGTATTTT.